This T cell receptor (beta chain) was documented in a study of T cells in Graves' hyperthyroidism and ophthalmopathy. Amplified regions were TCR beta CDR3 sequences from RNA transcripts. Using the HTBI primer set, a first-round RT-PCR was run on the TCR CDR3. TCRdb passed the multiplex PCR reads through MiXCR, listing each CDR3 protein once. The table has about 560,000 distinct CDR3 sequences, approximately 15% seen once; the top ten hold around 19%. PBMCs were sourced from more than 9 ml fresh peripheral blood. Germline CDR1 and CDR2: MRHNA and SNTAGT. The CDR3 sequence is 19 residues long. The ends were cut back, 0 bases at V and 4 bases at J, with 22 bases in the middle.

The sequenced sample was blood. V is TRBV6-4 and J is TRBJ2-1, with D perhaps being TRBD1 or TRBD2 (6 bases each). The source of this sequence is a woman under 30 with Graves' hyperthyroidism. CDR3 protein: CASSDSGTQGGLPYNEQFF. CDR3 sequence (DNA): TGTGCCAGCAGTGACTCGGGCACACAGGGTGGACTACCTTACAATGAGCAGTTCTTC.